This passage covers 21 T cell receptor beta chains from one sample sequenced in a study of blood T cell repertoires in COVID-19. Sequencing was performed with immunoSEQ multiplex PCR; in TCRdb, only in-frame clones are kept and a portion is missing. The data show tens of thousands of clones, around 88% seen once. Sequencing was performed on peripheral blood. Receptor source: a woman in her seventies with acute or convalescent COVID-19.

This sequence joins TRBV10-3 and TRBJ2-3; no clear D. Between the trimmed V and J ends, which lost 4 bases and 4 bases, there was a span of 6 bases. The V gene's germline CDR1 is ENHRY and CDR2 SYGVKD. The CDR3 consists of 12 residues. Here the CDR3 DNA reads TGTGCCATCAGTGTGAGCGCAGATACGCAGTATTTT. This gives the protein CAISVSADTQYF.

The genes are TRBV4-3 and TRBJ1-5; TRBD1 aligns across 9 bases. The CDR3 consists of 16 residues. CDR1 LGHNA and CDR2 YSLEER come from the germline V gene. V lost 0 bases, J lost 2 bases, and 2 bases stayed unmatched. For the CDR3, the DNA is TGCGCCAGCAGCCAAGATGGGACAGGGCGCAATCAGCCCCAGCATTTT. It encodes CASSQDGTGRNQPQHF.

The CDR3 reads CATSTLGGTTEAFF. The CDR3 bases are TGTGCCACCTCTACGTTGGGGGGAACCACTGAAGCTTTCTTT. This rearrangement joins TRBV19 to TRBJ1-1, with D perhaps TRBD1 (5 bases). The CDR3 has 14 amino acids. The V gene's germline CDR1 is LNHDA and CDR2 SQIVND (reference sequence). The V end lost 10 bases, the J end lost 4 bases, and 19 bases lay between the germline ends.

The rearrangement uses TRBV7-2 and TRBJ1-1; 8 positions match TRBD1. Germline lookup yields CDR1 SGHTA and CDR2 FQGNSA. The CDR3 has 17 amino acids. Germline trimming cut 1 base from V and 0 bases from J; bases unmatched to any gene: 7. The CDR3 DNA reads TGTGCCAGCAGCTTAGTCGGGACAGGCCGGATGAACACTGAAGCTTTCTTT. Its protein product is CASSLVGTGRMNTEAFF.

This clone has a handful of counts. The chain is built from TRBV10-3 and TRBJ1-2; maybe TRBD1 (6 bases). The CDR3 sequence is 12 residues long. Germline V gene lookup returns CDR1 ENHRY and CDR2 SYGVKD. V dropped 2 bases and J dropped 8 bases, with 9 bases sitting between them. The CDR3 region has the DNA TGTGCCATCAGTGAGGACAGGCGGGGCTACACCTTC. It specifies CAISEDRRGYTF.

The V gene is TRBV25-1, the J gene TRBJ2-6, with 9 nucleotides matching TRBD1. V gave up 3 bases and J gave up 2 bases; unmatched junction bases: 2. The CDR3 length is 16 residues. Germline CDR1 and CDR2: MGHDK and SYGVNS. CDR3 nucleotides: TGTGCCAGCAGTGATGGGGACAGGGCTGGGGCCAACGTCCTGACTTTC. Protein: CASSDGDRAGANVLTF.

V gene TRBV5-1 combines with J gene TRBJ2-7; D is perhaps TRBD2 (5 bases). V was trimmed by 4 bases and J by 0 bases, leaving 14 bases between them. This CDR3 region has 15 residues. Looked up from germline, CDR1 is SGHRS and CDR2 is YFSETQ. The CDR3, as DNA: TGCGCCAGCAGCCGAGCTAAAGGGAGCTCCTACGAGCAGTACTTC. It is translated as CASSRAKGSSYEQYF.

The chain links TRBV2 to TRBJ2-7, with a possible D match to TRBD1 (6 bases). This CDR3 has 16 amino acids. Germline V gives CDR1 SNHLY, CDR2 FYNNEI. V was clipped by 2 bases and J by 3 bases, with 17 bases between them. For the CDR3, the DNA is TGTGCCAGCAGTGAAAGGGCTGGGGCAGGGGTCTACGAGCAGTACTTC. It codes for CASSERAGAGVYEQYF.

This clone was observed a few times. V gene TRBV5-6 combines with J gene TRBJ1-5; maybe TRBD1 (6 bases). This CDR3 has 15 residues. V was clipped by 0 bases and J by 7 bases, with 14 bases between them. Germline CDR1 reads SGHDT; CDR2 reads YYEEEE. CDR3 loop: CASSLAGRGGQPQHF. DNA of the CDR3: TGTGCCAGCAGCTTGGCCGGTAGGGGGGGACAGCCCCAGCATTTT.

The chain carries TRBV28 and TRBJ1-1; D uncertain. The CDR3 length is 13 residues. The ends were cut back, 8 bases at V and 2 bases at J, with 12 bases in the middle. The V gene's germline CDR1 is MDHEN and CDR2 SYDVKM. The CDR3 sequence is CASRQTKNTEAFF. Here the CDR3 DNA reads TGTGCCAGCCGACAAACCAAAAACACTGAAGCTTTCTTT.

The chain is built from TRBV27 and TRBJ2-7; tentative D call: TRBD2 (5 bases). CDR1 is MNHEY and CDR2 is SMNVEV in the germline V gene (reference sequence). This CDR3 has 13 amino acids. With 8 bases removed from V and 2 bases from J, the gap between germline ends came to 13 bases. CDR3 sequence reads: CASAPGLAYEQYF. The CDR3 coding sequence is TGTGCCAGCGCGCCCGGACTTGCCTACGAGCAGTACTTC.

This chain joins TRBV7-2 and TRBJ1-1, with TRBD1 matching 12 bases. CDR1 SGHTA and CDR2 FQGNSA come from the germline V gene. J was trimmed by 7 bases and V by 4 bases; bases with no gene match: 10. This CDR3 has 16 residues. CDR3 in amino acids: CASSSGDRGRIVEAFF. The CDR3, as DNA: TGTGCCAGCAGCTCAGGGGACAGGGGGCGTATCGTTGAAGCTTTCTTT.

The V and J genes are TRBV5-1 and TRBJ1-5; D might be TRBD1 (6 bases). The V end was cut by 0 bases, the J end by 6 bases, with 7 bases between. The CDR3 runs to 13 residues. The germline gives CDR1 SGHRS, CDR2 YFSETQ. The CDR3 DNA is TGCGCCAGCAGCTTGGAGGGGGTTCAGCCCCAGCATTTT. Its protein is CASSLEGVQPQHF.

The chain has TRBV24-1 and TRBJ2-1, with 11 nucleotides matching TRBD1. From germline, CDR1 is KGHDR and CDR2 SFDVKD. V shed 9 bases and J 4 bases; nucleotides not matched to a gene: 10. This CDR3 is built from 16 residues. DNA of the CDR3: TGTGCCACCTGCCCGGACAGGGGGCGCGGTTACAATGAGCAGTTCTTC. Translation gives CATCPDRGRGYNEQFF.

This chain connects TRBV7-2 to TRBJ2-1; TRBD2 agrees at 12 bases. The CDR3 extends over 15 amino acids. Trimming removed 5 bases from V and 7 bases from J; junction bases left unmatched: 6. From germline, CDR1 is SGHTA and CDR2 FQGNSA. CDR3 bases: TGTGCCAGCAGCCGTACTAGCGGGGGGCCAAATGAGCAGTTCTTC. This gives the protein CASSRTSGGPNEQFF.

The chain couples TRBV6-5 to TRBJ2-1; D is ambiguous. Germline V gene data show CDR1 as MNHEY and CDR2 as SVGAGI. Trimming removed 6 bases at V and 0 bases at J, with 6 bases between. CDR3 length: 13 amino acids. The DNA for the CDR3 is TGTGCCAGCAGCCTAAGCTCCTACAATGAGCAGTTCTTC. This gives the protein CASSLSSYNEQFF.

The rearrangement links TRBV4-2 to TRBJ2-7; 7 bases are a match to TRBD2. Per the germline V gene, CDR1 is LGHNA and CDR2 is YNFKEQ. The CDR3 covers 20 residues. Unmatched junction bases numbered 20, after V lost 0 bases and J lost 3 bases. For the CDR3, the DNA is TGTGCCAGCAGCCAAGATTGTTCGAGTCCTCCCGGACTAGACGACTACGAGCAGTACTTC. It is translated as CASSQDCSSPPGLDDYEQYF.

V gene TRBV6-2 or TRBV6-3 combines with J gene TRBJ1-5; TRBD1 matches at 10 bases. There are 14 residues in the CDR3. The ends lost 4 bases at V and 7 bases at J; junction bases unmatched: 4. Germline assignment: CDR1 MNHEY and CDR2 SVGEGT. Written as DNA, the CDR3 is TGTGCCAGCAGTTGGGACAGGGGAAAACAGCCCCAGCATTTT. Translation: CASSWDRGKQPQHF.

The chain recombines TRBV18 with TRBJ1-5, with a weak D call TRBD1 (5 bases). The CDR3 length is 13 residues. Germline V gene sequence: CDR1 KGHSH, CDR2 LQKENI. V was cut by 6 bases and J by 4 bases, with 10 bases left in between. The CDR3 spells CASSGQKNQPQHF. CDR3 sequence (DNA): TGTGCCAGCTCGGGGCAGAAGAATCAGCCCCAGCATTTT.

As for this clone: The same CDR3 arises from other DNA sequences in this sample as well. The CDR3 protein is CASSLSRGQETQYF. The CDR3, as DNA: TGTGCCAGCAGCTTAAGTAGGGGCCAAGAGACCCAGTACTTC. This rearrangement joins TRBV7-2 to TRBJ2-5; tentative D call: TRBD1 (5 bases). The germline CDR1 and CDR2 sequences are SGHTA and FQGNSA. The CDR3 has 14 residues. Trimming pared 2 bases from V and 1 base from J, leaving 8 bases between.

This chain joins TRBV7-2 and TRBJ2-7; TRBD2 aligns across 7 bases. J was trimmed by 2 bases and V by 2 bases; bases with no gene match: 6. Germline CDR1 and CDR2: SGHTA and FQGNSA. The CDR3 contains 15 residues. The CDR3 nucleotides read TGTGCCAGCAGCTTATGGGGGGGGGAGGCCTACGAGCAGTACTTC. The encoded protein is CASSLWGGEAYEQYF.